This T cell receptor (beta chain) was identified in a study of T cell responses to AZD1222 COVID-19 vaccine. A remark on this clone: What it binds is not known.

Trimming removed 1 base from V and 3 bases from J, with 19 bases in between. Germline V lookup: CDR1 MGHRA, CDR2 YSYEKL. The CDR3 consists of 17 residues. Sequenced by immunoSEQ multiplex PCR; TCRdb stores in-frame clones only, minus some. The sample has around 110,000 clones; about 90% are singletons. Broader study findings: Just a handful of people given AZD1222 tested seropositive at baseline. Clonal diversity was possibly underestimated; the donors were predominantly white British and more often female.

The source of this sequence is an adult in good health. Material: peripheral blood, obtained on day 0 of AZD1222 vaccination. V usage is TRBV4-1 and J usage is TRBJ2-7; D remains ambiguous. As DNA, the CDR3 is TGCGCCAGCAGCCAAGGGGTTCCCCCGGGTCTATACTACGAGCAGTACTTC. This encodes CASSQGVPPGLYYEQYF.